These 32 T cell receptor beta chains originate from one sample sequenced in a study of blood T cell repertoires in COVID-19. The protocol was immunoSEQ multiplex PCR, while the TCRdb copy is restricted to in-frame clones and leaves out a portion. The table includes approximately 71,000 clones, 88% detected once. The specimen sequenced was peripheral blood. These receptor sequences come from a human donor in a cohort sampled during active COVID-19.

The DNA of the CDR3 is TGTGCCAGCCAGAGGGACTTAGCCTACAATGAGCAGTTCTTC. Residues: CASQRDLAYNEQFF. The gene calls are TRBV18 and TRBJ2-1; maybe TRBD2 (6 bases). The CDR3 spans 14 residues. Deletions cut 8 bases from V and 2 bases from J, with 13 bases between. Germline values: CDR1 KGHSH, CDR2 LQKENI.

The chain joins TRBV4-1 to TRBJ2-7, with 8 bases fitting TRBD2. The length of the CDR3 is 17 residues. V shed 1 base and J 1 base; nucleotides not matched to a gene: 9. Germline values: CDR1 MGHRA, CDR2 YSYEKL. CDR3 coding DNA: TGCGCCAGCAGCCAAGGTCCGCCAGCGGGAGTTTCCTACGAGCAGTACTTC. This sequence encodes CASSQGPPAGVSYEQYF.

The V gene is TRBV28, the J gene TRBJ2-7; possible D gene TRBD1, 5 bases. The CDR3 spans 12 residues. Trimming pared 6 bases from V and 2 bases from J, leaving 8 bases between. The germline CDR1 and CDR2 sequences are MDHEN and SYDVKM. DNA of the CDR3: TGTGCCAGCAGCCAGGGCCCCTACGAGCAGTACTTC. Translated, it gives CASSQGPYEQYF.

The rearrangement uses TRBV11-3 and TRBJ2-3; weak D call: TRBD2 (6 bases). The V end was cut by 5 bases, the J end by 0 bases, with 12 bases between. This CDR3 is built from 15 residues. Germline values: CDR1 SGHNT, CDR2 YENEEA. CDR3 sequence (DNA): TGTGCCAGCAGCGCGGGACTCAAAAGCACAGATACGCAGTATTTT. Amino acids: CASSAGLKSTDTQYF. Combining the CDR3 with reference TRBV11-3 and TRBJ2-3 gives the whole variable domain EAGVVQSPRYKIIEKKQPVAFWCNPISGHNTLYWYLQNLGQGPELLIRYENEEAVDDSQLPKDRFSAERLKGVDSTLKIQPAELGDSAVYLCASSAGLKSTDTQYFGPGTRLTVL.

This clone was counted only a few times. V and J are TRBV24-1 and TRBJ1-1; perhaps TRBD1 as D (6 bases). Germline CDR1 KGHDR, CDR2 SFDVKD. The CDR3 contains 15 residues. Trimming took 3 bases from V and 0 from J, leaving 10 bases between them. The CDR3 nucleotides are TGTGCCACCAGTGATGTACAGGGAGTGAACACTGAAGCTTTCTTT. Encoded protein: CATSDVQGVNTEAFF.

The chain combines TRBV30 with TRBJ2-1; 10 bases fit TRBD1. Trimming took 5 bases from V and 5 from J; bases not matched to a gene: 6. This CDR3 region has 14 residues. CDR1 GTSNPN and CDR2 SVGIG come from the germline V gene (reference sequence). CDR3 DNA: TGTGCCTGGGAGCGGGACAGGGGTAACAATGAGCAGTTCTTC. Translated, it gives CAWERDRGNNEQFF.

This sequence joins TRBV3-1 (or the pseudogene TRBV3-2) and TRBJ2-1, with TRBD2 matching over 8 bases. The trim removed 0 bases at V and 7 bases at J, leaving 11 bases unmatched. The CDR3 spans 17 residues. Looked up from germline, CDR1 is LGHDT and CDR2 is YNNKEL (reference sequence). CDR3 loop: CASSQEGLAGGRNEQFF. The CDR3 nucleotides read TGTGCCAGCAGCCAAGAGGGGCTCGCGGGAGGCCGGAATGAGCAGTTCTTC.

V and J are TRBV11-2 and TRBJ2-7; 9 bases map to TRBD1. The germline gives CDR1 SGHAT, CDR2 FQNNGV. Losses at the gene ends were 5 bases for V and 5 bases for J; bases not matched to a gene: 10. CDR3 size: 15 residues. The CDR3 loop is CASSPTGGFFDEQYF. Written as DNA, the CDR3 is TGTGCCAGCAGCCCGACAGGGGGGTTCTTCGACGAGCAGTACTTC.

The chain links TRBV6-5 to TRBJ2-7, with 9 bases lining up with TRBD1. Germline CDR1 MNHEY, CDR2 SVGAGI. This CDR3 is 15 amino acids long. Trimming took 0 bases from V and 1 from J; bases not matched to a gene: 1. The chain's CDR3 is CASSYSGQGSYEQYF. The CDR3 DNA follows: TGTGCCAGCAGTTACTCGGGACAGGGTTCCTACGAGCAGTACTTC.

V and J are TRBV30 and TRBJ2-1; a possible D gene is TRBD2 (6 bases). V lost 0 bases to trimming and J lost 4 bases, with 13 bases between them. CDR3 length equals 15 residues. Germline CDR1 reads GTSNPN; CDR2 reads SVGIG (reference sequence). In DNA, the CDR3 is TGTGCCTGGAGTGTAACGGGAGCGTCTTACAATGAGCAGTTCTTC. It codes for CAWSVTGASYNEQFF.

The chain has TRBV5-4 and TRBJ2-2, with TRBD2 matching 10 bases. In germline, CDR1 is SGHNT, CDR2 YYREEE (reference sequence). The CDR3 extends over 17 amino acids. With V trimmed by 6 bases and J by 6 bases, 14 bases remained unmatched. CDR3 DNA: TGTGCCAGCACCCCCGCCGGGGCTAGCGGGGGATCCGGGGAGCTGTTTTTT. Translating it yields CASTPAGASGGSGELFF.

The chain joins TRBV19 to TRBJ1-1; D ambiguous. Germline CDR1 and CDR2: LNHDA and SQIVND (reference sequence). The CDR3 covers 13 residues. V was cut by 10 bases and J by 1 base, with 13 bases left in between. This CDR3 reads CATKVLENTEAFF. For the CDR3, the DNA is TGTGCCACCAAGGTCCTAGAGAACACTGAAGCTTTCTTT. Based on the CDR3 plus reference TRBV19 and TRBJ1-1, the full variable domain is DGGITQSPKYLFRKEGQNVTLSCEQNLNHDAMYWYRQDPGQGLRLIYYSQIVNDFQKGDIAEGYSVSREKKESFPLTVTSAQKNPTAFYLCATKVLENTEAFFGQGTRLTVV.

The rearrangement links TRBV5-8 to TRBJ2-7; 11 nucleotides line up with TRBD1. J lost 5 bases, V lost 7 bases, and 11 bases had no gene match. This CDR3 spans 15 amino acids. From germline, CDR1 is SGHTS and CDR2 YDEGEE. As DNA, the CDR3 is TGTGCCAGCTCACCGGGACAGGGGGTCGTGCACGAGCAGTACTTC. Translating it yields CASSPGQGVVHEQYF.

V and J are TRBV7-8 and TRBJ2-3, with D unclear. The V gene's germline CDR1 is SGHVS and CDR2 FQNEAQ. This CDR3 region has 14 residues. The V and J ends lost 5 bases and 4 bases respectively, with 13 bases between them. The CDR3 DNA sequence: TGTGCCAGCAGCCGAGGAACCCAGGCAGATACGCAGTATTTT. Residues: CASSRGTQADTQYF.

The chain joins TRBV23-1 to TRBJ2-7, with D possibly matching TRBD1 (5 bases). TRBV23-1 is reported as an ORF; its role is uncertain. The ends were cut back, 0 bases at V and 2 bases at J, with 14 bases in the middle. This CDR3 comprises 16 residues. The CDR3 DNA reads TGCGCCAGCAGTCAATCGACAGACCTACCAACCTACGAGCAGTACTTC. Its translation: CASSQSTDLPTYEQYF.

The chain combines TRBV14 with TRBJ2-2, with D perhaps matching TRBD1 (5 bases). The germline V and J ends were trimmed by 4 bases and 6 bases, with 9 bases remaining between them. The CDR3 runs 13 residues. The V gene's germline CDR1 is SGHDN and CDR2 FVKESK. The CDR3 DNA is TGTGCCAGCAGCCTAGCAGGGTCCGGGGAGCTGTTTTTT. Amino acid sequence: CASSLAGSGELFF.

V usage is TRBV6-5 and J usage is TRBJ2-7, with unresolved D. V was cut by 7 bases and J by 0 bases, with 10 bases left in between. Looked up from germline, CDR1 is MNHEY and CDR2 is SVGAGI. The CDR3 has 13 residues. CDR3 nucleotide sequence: TGTGCCAGCAAGAGGAAGAGCTCCTACGAGCAGTACTTC. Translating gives CASKRKSSYEQYF.

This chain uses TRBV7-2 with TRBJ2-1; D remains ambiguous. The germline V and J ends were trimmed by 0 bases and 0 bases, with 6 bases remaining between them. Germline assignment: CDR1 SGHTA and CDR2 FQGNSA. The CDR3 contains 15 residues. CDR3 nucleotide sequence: TGTGCCAGCAGCTTAGCCCTAAGCTCCTACAATGAGCAGTTCTTC. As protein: CASSLALSSYNEQFF.

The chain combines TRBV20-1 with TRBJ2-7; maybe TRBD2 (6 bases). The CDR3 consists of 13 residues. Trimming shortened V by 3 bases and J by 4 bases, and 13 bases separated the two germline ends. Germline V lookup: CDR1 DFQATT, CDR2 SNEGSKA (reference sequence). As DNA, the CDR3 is TGCAGTGCTAGTTCTAGCGTTAATTACGAGCAGTACTTC. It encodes CSASSSVNYEQYF.

CDR3 DNA: TGTGCCAGCAGCGGTACTAGCGGGGGGGTACAGACCCAGTACTTC. Translating it yields CASSGTSGGVQTQYF. The V gene is TRBV7-8, the J gene TRBJ2-5; 13 bases are a match to TRBD2. CDR1 and CDR2 (germline): SGHVS, FQNEAQ. CDR3 size: 15 residues. After removal of 5 bases from V and 6 bases from J, the junction contained 6 bases not matched to a gene.

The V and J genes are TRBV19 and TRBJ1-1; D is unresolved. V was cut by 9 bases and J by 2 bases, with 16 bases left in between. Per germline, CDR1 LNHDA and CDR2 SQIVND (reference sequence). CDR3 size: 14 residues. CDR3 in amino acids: CASKTPGSNTEAFF. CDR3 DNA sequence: TGTGCCAGCAAGACTCCGGGGTCCAACACTGAAGCTTTCTTT.

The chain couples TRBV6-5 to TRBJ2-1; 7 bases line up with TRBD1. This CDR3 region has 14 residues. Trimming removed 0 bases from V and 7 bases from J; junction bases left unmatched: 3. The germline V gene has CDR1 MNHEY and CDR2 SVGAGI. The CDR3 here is CASSYSRQGNEQFF. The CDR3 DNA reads TGTGCCAGCAGTTACTCTAGACAGGGAAATGAGCAGTTCTTC.

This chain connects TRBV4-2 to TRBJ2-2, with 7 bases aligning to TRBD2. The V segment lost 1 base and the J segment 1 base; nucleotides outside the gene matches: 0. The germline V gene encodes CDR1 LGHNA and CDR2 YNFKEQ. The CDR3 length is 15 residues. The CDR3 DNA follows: TGTGCCAGCAGCCAAGCTAGCGGGAACACCGGGGAGCTGTTTTTT. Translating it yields CASSQASGNTGELFF.

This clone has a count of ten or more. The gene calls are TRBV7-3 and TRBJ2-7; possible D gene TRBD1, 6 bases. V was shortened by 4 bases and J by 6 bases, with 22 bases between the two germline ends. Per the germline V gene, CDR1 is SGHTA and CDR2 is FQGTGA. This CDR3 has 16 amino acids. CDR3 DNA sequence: TGTGCCAGCAGCTCCTCAGTTCGGAGTCGAGGGGGCGAGCAGTACTTC. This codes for CASSSSVRSRGGEQYF.

The DNA of the CDR3 is TGTGCCAGCAGTTTATTGGGGGCCTCCACCGACACTGAAGCTTTCTTT. This encodes CASSLLGASTDTEAFF. The chain combines TRBV27 with TRBJ1-1; D perhaps matches TRBD1 (6 bases). Trimming left V 1 base short and J 3 bases short, with 15 bases between. The CDR3 is made up of 16 amino acids. CDR1 is MNHEY, CDR2 SMNVEV, per germline (reference sequence).

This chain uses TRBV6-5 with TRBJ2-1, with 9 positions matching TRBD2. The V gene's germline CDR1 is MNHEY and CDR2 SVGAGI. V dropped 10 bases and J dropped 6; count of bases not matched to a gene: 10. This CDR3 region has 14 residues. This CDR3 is CATAGTSPSNEQFF. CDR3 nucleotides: TGTGCCACCGCCGGGACTAGCCCCTCCAATGAGCAGTTCTTC.

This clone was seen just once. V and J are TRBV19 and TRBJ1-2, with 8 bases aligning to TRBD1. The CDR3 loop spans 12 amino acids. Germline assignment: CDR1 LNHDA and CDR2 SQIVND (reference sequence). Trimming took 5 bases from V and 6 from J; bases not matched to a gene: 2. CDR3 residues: CASSLDRDGYTF. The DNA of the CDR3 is TGTGCCAGTAGTCTGGACAGGGATGGCTACACCTTC.

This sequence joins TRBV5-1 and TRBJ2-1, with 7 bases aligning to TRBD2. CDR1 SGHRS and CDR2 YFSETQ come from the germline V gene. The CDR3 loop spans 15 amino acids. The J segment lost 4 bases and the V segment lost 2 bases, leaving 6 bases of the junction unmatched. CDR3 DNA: TGCGCCAGCAGCTTCGCGGGGGACTTATACAATGAGCAGTTCTTC. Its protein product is CASSFAGDLYNEQFF.

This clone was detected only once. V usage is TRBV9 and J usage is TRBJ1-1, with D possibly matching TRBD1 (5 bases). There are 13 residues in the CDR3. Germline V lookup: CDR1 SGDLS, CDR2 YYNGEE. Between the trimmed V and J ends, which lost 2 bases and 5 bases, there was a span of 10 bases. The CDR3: CASSVRGGTEAFF. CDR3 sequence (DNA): TGTGCCAGCAGCGTCCGTGGGGGGACTGAAGCTTTCTTT.

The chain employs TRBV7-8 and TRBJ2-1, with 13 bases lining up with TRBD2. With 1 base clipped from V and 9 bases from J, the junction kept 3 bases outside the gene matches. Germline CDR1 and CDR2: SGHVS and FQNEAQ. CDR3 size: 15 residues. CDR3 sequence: CASSLGTSGRREQFF. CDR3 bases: TGTGCCAGCAGCTTAGGGACTAGCGGGAGACGTGAGCAGTTCTTC.

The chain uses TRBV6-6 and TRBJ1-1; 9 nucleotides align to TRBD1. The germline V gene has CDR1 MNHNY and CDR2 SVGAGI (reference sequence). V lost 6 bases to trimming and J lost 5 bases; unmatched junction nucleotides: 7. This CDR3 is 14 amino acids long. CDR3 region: CASRPGQGQTEAFF. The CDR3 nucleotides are TGTGCCAGCAGACCGGGACAGGGCCAAACTGAAGCTTTCTTT.

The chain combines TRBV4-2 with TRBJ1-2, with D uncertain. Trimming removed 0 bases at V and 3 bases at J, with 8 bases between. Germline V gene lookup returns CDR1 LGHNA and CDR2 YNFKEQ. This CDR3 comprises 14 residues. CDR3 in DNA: TGTGCCAGCAGCCAAGAACGGAGGGACTATGGCTACACCTTC. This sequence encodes CASSQERRDYGYTF.